This TCR beta chain came from a study of cytomegalovirus exposure and HLA in healthy donors. Study-level information: The same platform was used for the 110 or so validation repertoires and the approximately 670 first-cohort repertoires, a later analysis reported. The study, taken as a whole, reports: Rarity held for most TCR sequences, but there were some public TCRs that occurred in many donors.

In its sample, this clone was seen a few times. The antigen is unknown. The germline V gene encodes CDR1 GTSNPN and CDR2 SVGIG (reference sequence). The CDR3 loop spans 14 amino acids. J gave up 4 bases and V 0 bases, and 3 bases lay outside the gene matches. Only in-frame clones appear in the TCRdb table, and some are missing; sequencing was by immunoSEQ multiplex PCR. The table has 180,000 or so clones, around 87% seen once. The chain joins TRBV30 to TRBJ1-2; 9 positions agree with TRBD1. The sample was PBMCs. This TCR came from a woman in her 30s in good health and CMV-seronegative. The CDR3 protein is CAWSVTGGGYGYTF. DNA of the CDR3: TGTGCCTGGAGTGTAACAGGGGGCGGCTATGGCTACACCTTC.